The 27 T cell receptor beta chains listed next were all sequenced from one sample in a study of OX40 agonist ivuxolimab in advanced cancers. The library was obtained by the immunoSEQ multiplex PCR assay. TCRdb provides this immuneACCESS table in a form limited to in-frame rearrangements. Some clones are lacking; in checked studies, under half of them reflect an unresolved V gene, and why the rest are absent is not known. In this sample the table shows tens of thousands of clones, 87% of which occur a single time. The top ten clonotypes cover roughly 30% of the sample. The starting material was CD4+ or CD8+ T cells sorted from blood, obtained in a trial of the OX40 agonist ivuxolimab. All receptors derive from an adult with an advanced solid tumor such as melanoma, head and neck, liver or kidney cancer.

This chain joins TRBV5-8 and TRBJ1-2; 7 nucleotides agree with TRBD1. The ends lost 1 base at V and 6 bases at J; junction bases unmatched: 3. The CDR3 has 13 amino acids. The V gene's germline CDR1 is SGHTS and CDR2 YDEGEE. Here the CDR3 reads CASSLIGGDGYTF. The CDR3 DNA is TGTGCCAGCAGCTTGATAGGGGGCGATGGCTACACCTTC.

J is TRBJ2-1 and V is TRBV11-3; 10 bases match TRBD2. Germline values: CDR1 SGHNT, CDR2 YENEEA. The CDR3 consists of 20 residues. The V gene end was trimmed by 1 base and the J gene end by 0 bases; junction bases not matched to a gene: 12. CDR3 coding DNA: TGTGCCAGCAGCTTAGCCGGGGCTAGCGGGGGCCTAAGCTCCTACAATGAGCAGTTCTTC. Its protein product is CASSLAGASGGLSSYNEQFF.

V is TRBV9 and J is TRBJ2-3; 8 nucleotides align to TRBD1. The CDR3 is made up of 16 amino acids. Germline V gene sequence: CDR1 SGDLS, CDR2 YYNGEE. With 3 bases clipped from V and 1 base from J, the junction kept 7 bases outside the gene matches. As DNA, the CDR3 is TGTGCCAGCAGCGCCTCGACAGGGGCAGGCACAGATACGCAGTATTTT. It yields the protein CASSASTGAGTDTQYF.

The rearrangement joins TRBV27 to TRBJ2-3; possibly TRBD2 for D (7 bases). The CDR3 runs 15 residues. V shed 4 bases and J shed 2 bases, with 13 bases lying between them. The germline V gene encodes CDR1 MNHEY and CDR2 SMNVEV (reference sequence). The CDR3 is CASSYRGGITDTQYF. The CDR3 nucleotides are TGTGCCAGCAGTTATAGGGGGGGCATCACAGATACGCAGTATTTT.

The chain combines TRBV7-9 with TRBJ1-4, with D perhaps TRBD1 (5 bases). The CDR3 consists of 15 residues. Germline V CDR1 and CDR2: SEHNR, FQNEAQ (reference sequence). The germline V and J ends were trimmed by 4 bases and 5 bases, with 14 bases remaining between them. CDR3 DNA: TGTGCCAGCAGCTCCGACGGTGGGGGGAATGAAAAACTGTTTTTT. Its protein product is CASSSDGGGNEKLFF.

This clone was seen more than once but under ten times. This rearrangement joins TRBV5-1 to TRBJ1-6; perhaps TRBD1 as D (6 bases). V was trimmed by 1 base and J by 7 bases, leaving 12 bases between them. Germline V gene data show CDR1 as SGHRS and CDR2 as YFSETQ. The CDR3 has 15 amino acids. DNA for the CDR3: TGCGCCAGCAGCTTGAGGGGCAGGGGAAATTCACCCCTCCACTTT. Its protein is CASSLRGRGNSPLHF.

J is TRBJ2-1 and V is TRBV18; 8 positions agree with TRBD1. CDR1 is KGHSH, CDR2 LQKENI, per germline. This CDR3 spans 15 amino acids. With 5 bases clipped from V and 5 bases from J, the junction kept 8 bases outside the gene matches. Written as DNA, the CDR3 is TGTGCCAGCTCAACCGGGAAGACAGGGGACAATGAGCAGTTCTTC. Translating gives CASSTGKTGDNEQFF.

This clone was detected once. The chain carries TRBV5-1 and TRBJ1-1, with 9 nucleotides matching TRBD1. The germline V gene has CDR1 SGHRS and CDR2 YFSETQ. This CDR3 has 13 residues. J lost 11 bases, V lost 4 bases, and 9 bases had no gene match. CDR3 in DNA: TGCGCCAGCAGCCACCCGGGACAGGGTGTCGCTTTCTTT. Protein: CASSHPGQGVAFF.

This chain joins TRBV7-8 and TRBJ1-4, with TRBD1 as a possible D gene (6 bases). The germline V gene encodes CDR1 SGHVS and CDR2 FQNEAQ. The CDR3 has 14 amino acids. V lost 5 bases to trimming and J lost 13 bases, with 20 bases between them. The CDR3 protein is CASSLTETGGRLFF. CDR3 DNA: TGTGCCAGCAGCCTTACCGAGACAGGCGGCAGACTGTTTTTT.

This chain connects TRBV19 to TRBJ1-4, with TRBD1 as a possible D gene (5 bases). The CDR3 covers 15 residues. Germline V gene sequence: CDR1 LNHDA, CDR2 SQIVND (reference sequence). The V end was cut by 5 bases, the J end by 7 bases, with 17 bases between. CDR3 DNA sequence: TGTGCCAGTAGTCCACAGGCCCCCTCGGGTGAAAAACTGTTTTTT. Translated, it gives CASSPQAPSGEKLFF.

This chain links TRBV5-1 with TRBJ1-6, with D perhaps TRBD1 (5 bases). Germline loops: CDR1 SGHRS, CDR2 YFSETQ. This CDR3 spans 18 amino acids. V dropped 0 bases and J dropped 0 bases, with 13 bases sitting between them. The CDR3 nucleotides are TGCGCCAGCAGCTTGGGGAAACAGGCGAGCTCCTATAATTCACCCCTCCACTTT. Its protein product is CASSLGKQASSYNSPLHF. Looking up the rest from reference TRBV5-1 and TRBJ1-6 gives the full variable domain: KAGVTQTPRYLIKTRGQQVTLSCSPISGHRSVSWYQQTPGQGLQFLFEYFSETQRNKGNFPGRFSGRQFSNSRSEMNVSTLELGDSALYLCASSLGKQASSYNSPLHFGNGTRLTVT.

The V and J genes are TRBV2 and TRBJ2-5; D assignment may be TRBD1 or TRBD2 (5 bases each). The CDR3 has 12 residues. Germline values: CDR1 SNHLY, CDR2 FYNNEI. The V gene lost 10 bases and the J gene lost 5 bases, with 14 bases spanning the gap. CDR3 loop: CATGTPDETQYF. DNA of the CDR3: TGTGCCACCGGGACCCCCGATGAGACCCAGTACTTC.

This chain joins TRBV6-4 and TRBJ2-3, with unresolved D. V lost 5 bases, J lost 1 base, and 10 bases lay in between. CDR3 length: 14 residues. Germline loops: CDR1 MRHNA, CDR2 SNTAGT. The CDR3, as DNA: TGTGCCAGCAGTCGAGACCTACGCACAGATACGCAGTATTTT. Encoded protein: CASSRDLRTDTQYF.

J is TRBJ1-1 and V is TRBV19; D ambiguous. V was clipped by 5 bases and J by 5 bases, with 6 bases between them. The CDR3 is 11 amino acids. Germline-derived CDR1 and CDR2 are LNHDA and SQIVND (reference sequence). CDR3 sequence reads: CASSLLTEAFF. CDR3 nucleotide sequence: TGTGCCAGTAGTCTGCTTACTGAAGCTTTCTTT.

The CDR3 bases are TGTGCCAGCACCCTGGGCACAGGGGCGACTGAGGGCTACACCTTC. This translates into CASTLGTGATEGYTF. The V and J genes are TRBV6-1 and TRBJ1-2; TRBD1 aligns across 7 bases. Germline loops: CDR1 MNHNS, CDR2 SASEGT. CDR3 length equals 15 residues. Trimming removed 7 bases from V and 8 bases from J; junction bases left unmatched: 16.

The CDR3 nucleotides read TGTGCCATCAGTGAGGAGGGACAGGGAGATACTGAAGCTTTCTTT. Translated: CAISEEGQGDTEAFF. The rearrangement uses TRBV10-3 and TRBJ1-1; 9 bases map to TRBD1. This CDR3 contains 15 residues. The ends lost 2 bases at V and 5 bases at J; junction bases unmatched: 6. Germline lookup yields CDR1 ENHRY and CDR2 SYGVKD.

The chain employs TRBV5-1 and TRBJ1-2; no reliable D call. Germline values: CDR1 SGHRS, CDR2 YFSETQ. Trimming removed 0 bases at V and 8 bases at J, with 14 bases between. The CDR3 has 14 amino acids. DNA for the CDR3: TGCGCCAGCAGCTTGGCCGTGGGAGCCCCCGGCTACACCTTC. Protein sequence: CASSLAVGAPGYTF.

This chain joins TRBV6-1 and TRBJ2-3; D assignment may be TRBD1 or TRBD2 (5 bases each). Germline CDR1 MNHNS, CDR2 SASEGT. The V and J ends lost 3 bases and 6 bases respectively, with 10 bases between them. The CDR3 has 13 residues. The CDR3 DNA follows: TGTGCCAGCAGTGAGGGGGTTTACGATACGCAGTATTTT. Protein: CASSEGVYDTQYF.

This rearrangement joins TRBV25-1 to TRBJ2-7; TRBD2 is a possible D gene (6 bases). V lost 1 base and J 3 bases, leaving 10 bases between the germline ends. The V gene's germline CDR1 is MGHDK and CDR2 SYGVNS. The CDR3 has 14 residues. CDR3 loop: CASSESGVGYEQYF. The CDR3 DNA follows: TGTGCCAGCAGTGAATCGGGGGTTGGCTACGAGCAGTACTTC.

The J gene is TRBJ2-1, the V gene TRBV7-8; D assignment may be TRBD1 or TRBD2 (5 bases each). The germline V gene has CDR1 SGHVS and CDR2 FQNEAQ. V lost 5 bases, J lost 10 bases, and 9 bases lay in between. This CDR3 comprises 11 residues. The CDR3: CASSGWGEQFF. CDR3 DNA: TGTGCCAGCAGCGGGTGGGGGGAGCAGTTCTTC.

The rearrangement links TRBV18 to TRBJ2-7; D is perhaps TRBD1 or TRBD2 (5 bases each). The germline V gene encodes CDR1 KGHSH and CDR2 LQKENI. The CDR3 has 14 amino acids. V lost 4 bases, J lost 0 bases, and 10 bases lay in between. This CDR3 is CASSRPGTSYEQYF. The CDR3 coding sequence is TGTGCCAGCTCACGACCGGGGACCTCCTACGAGCAGTACTTC.

This sequence joins TRBV7-6 and TRBJ1-1; D possibly corresponds to TRBD1 (6 bases). This CDR3 contains 15 residues. The ends were cut back, 3 bases at V and 0 bases at J, with 11 bases in the middle. CDR1 is SGHVS, CDR2 FNYEAQ, per germline. The CDR3, as DNA: TGTGCCAGCAGCTTCCCGGGGGCTCTGAACACTGAAGCTTTCTTT. It yields the protein CASSFPGALNTEAFF.

The genes are TRBV18 and TRBJ1-5; D is uncertain. Germline V gene lookup returns CDR1 KGHSH and CDR2 LQKENI. The CDR3 contains 12 residues. V lost 2 bases to trimming and J lost 3 bases, with 2 bases between them. The CDR3 coding sequence is TGTGCCAGCTCACCAAACAATCAGCCCCAGCATTTT. Translated: CASSPNNQPQHF. Filled out from reference TRBV18 and TRBJ1-5, the complete variable domain reads NAGVMQNPRHLVRRRGQEARLRCSPMKGHSHVYWYRQLPEEGLKFMVYLQKENIIDESGMPKERFSAEFPKEGPSILRIQQVVRGDSAAYFCASSPNNQPQHFGDGTRLSIL.

J is TRBJ2-7 and V is TRBV27; perhaps TRBD1 as D (6 bases). The CDR3 runs 13 residues. CDR1 is MNHEY, CDR2 SMNVEV, per germline (reference sequence). V was trimmed by 6 bases and J by 3 bases, leaving 12 bases between them. The CDR3 DNA reads as TGTGCCAGCAGCGGACAGATGGACTACGAGCAGTACTTC. Translation gives CASSGQMDYEQYF.

This sequence joins TRBV4-1 and TRBJ1-4, with no clear D. The CDR3 is made up of 16 amino acids. CDR1 and CDR2 from the germline V gene are MGHRA and YSYEKL. V shed 0 bases and J shed 8 bases, with 16 bases lying between them. The CDR3 DNA follows: TGCGCCAGCAGCCAAGATGTTGGTGGGCGTCGCGAAAAACTGTTTTTT. It translates to CASSQDVGGRREKLFF.

In its sample, this clone was seen once. The chain recombines TRBV5-1 with TRBJ2-7, with TRBD2 matching over 8 bases. Germline values: CDR1 SGHRS, CDR2 YFSETQ. J gave up 5 bases and V 5 bases, and 9 bases lay outside the gene matches. This CDR3 has 14 amino acids. DNA for the CDR3: TGCGCCAGCAGTTTAAGCGGGAGCGGAGACGAGCAGTACTTC. Amino acids: CASSLSGSGDEQYF.

The CDR3 is CASSPQREGPHEQYF. The CDR3 DNA reads TGTGCCAGCTCACCCCAGCGGGAGGGCCCGCACGAGCAGTACTTC. The chain couples TRBV18 to TRBJ2-7; 10 bases align to TRBD2. Germline trimming cut 3 bases from V and 5 bases from J; bases unmatched to any gene: 7. The CDR3 runs 15 residues. Germline V gene lookup returns CDR1 KGHSH and CDR2 LQKENI. Using reference TRBV18 and TRBJ2-7 for the parts outside the CDR3, the full variable domain is NAGVMQNPRHLVRRRGQEARLRCSPMKGHSHVYWYRQLPEEGLKFMVYLQKENIIDESGMPKERFSAEFPKEGPSILRIQQVVRGDSAAYFCASSPQREGPHEQYFGPGTRLTVT.